These T cell receptor beta chains were read from a single sample in a study of T cell changes during pregnancy in multiple sclerosis. The assay was immunoSEQ multiplex PCR, and TCRdb's table has in-frame clones only and misses some. Of 40,000 to 50,000 clones in the sample, 94% were seen once. The specimen was CD4+ T cells from peripheral blood mononuclear cells, collected in the first trimester of pregnancy. The receptors were sampled from a female donor with multiple sclerosis, enrolled in a pregnancy study. The CDR3 runs from the conserved cysteine through the conserved F or W. D genes are given only for firm matches. Clone size is shown for a subset of rows, as once, few, many or a class of expanded clone.

abundance: NA
v_gene: TRBV27
d_gene: NA
j_gene: TRBJ2-3
CDR3aa: CARKRRGGGTDTQYF
CDR3nt: TGTGCCCGTAAAAGACGAGGCGGGGGCACAGATACGCAGTATTTT

abundance: NA
v_gene: TRBV9
d_gene: NA
j_gene: TRBJ1-4
CDR3aa: CASSVVPGANEKLFF
CDR3nt: TGTGCCAGCAGCGTAGTGCCAGGGGCTAATGAAAAACTGTTTTTT

abundance: NA
v_gene: TRBV2
d_gene: TRBD2
j_gene: TRBJ2-4
CDR3aa: CASNGLGGVAKNIQYF
CDR3nt: TGTGCCAGCAACGGACTCGGGGGGGTAGCCAAAAACATTCAGTACTTC

abundance: once
v_gene: TRBV27
d_gene: TRBD1
j_gene: TRBJ2-7
CDR3aa: CASSLFRGQGPERYEQYF
CDR3nt: TGTGCCAGCAGTTTATTCAGGGGACAGGGCCCGGAGAGGTACGAGCAGTACTTC

abundance: NA
v_gene: TRBV6-1
d_gene: TRBD1
j_gene: TRBJ2-7
CDR3aa: CATGQVFYEQYF
CDR3nt: TGTGCCACGGGACAGGTTTTCTACGAGCAGTACTTC

abundance: NA
v_gene: TRBV11-2
d_gene: NA
j_gene: TRBJ2-5
CDR3aa: CASTLRRRETQYF
CDR3nt: TGTGCCAGCACTTTAAGGCGGCGAGAGACCCAGTACTTC

abundance: NA
v_gene: TRBV7-9
d_gene: TRBD2
j_gene: TRBJ2-1
CDR3aa: CASSLPPRLAGARNEQFF
CDR3nt: TGTGCCAGCAGCCTACCGCCCCGACTAGCGGGGGCCAGGAATGAGCAGTTCTTC

abundance: NA
v_gene: TRBV12-2
d_gene: NA
j_gene: TRBJ1-4
CDR3aa: CASRLANMDSGEKLFF
CDR3nt: TGTGCAAGTCGCTTAGCGAACATGGACAGCGGAGAAAAACTGTTTTTT

abundance: NA
v_gene: TRBV19
d_gene: NA
j_gene: TRBJ1-5
CDR3aa: CASSILRQVRSEPQHF
CDR3nt: TGTGCCAGTAGTATCCTAAGACAGGTCCGTAGTGAGCCCCAGCATTTT

abundance: NA
v_gene: TRBV7-2
d_gene: NA
j_gene: TRBJ1-2
CDR3aa: CASSFPERGGYTF
CDR3nt: TGTGCCAGCAGCTTTCCCGAAAGAGGTGGCTACACCTTC

abundance: NA
v_gene: TRBV9
d_gene: NA
j_gene: TRBJ1-5
CDR3aa: CASSVEGGGNQPQHF
CDR3nt: TGTGCCAGCAGCGTAGAGGGGGGGGGAAATCAGCCCCAGCATTTT

abundance: once
v_gene: TRBV6-1
d_gene: TRBD1
j_gene: TRBJ1-5
CDR3aa: CASSAYRGSRNQPQHF
CDR3nt: TGTGCCAGCAGTGCGTACAGGGGGAGTCGCAATCAGCCCCAGCATTTT

abundance: NA
v_gene: TRBV18
d_gene: NA
j_gene: TRBJ2-5
CDR3aa: CASSQYSNPQETQYF
CDR3nt: TGTGCCAGCTCACAGTACAGCAACCCCCAAGAGACCCAGTACTTC

abundance: NA
v_gene: TRBV7-3
d_gene: NA
j_gene: TRBJ2-7
CDR3aa: CASSKRDREAQYF
CDR3nt: TGTGCCAGCAGCAAACGCGACAGGGAGGCGCAGTACTTC

abundance: NA
v_gene: TRBV5-1
d_gene: NA
j_gene: TRBJ2-5
CDR3aa: CASSLALPGQETQYF
CDR3nt: TGCGCCAGCAGCTTGGCGCTTCCGGGGCAAGAGACCCAGTACTTC

abundance: NA
v_gene: TRBV27
d_gene: TRBD2
j_gene: TRBJ2-7
CDR3aa: CASSFTGTSWGYEQYF
CDR3nt: TGTGCCAGCAGTTTTACCGGGACTAGCTGGGGCTACGAGCAGTACTTC

abundance: NA
v_gene: TRBV6-1
d_gene: TRBD1
j_gene: TRBJ1-6
CDR3aa: CASSEGRGRSNSPLHF
CDR3nt: TGTGCCAGCAGTGAGGGCAGGGGGCGAAGTAATTCACCCCTCCACTTT

abundance: NA
v_gene: TRBV2
d_gene: TRBD1
j_gene: TRBJ1-1
CDR3aa: CASRDRDPQNTEAFF
CDR3nt: TGTGCCAGCAGGGACAGGGACCCCCAGAACACTGAAGCTTTCTTT

abundance: NA
v_gene: TRBV10-3
d_gene: TRBD2
j_gene: TRBJ2-1
CDR3aa: CAISWAGGYNEQFF
CDR3nt: TGTGCCATCAGCTGGGCGGGGGGGTACAATGAGCAGTTCTTC

abundance: NA
v_gene: TRBV16
d_gene: TRBD1
j_gene: TRBJ2-4
CDR3aa: CASSLGKIRDRDPKNIQYF
CDR3nt: TGTGCCAGCAGCCTAGGGAAAATCCGGGACAGGGATCCCAAAAACATTCAGTACTTC

abundance: once
v_gene: TRBV7-9
d_gene: TRBD1
j_gene: TRBJ1-1
CDR3aa: CASSLAGTENTEAFF
CDR3nt: TGTGCCAGCAGCTTAGCAGGGACAGAGAACACTGAAGCTTTCTTT

abundance: NA
v_gene: TRBV5-6
d_gene: NA
j_gene: TRBJ2-7
CDR3aa: CASSLASYEQYF
CDR3nt: TGTGCCAGCAGCTTGGCTAGCTACGAGCAGTACTTC

abundance: once
v_gene: TRBV9
d_gene: TRBD2
j_gene: TRBJ2-1
CDR3aa: CASSPHLGSGGHLYNEQFF
CDR3nt: TGTGCCAGCAGCCCCCACCTTGGGAGCGGGGGGCACCTCTACAATGAGCAGTTCTTC

abundance: NA
v_gene: TRBV9
d_gene: NA
j_gene: TRBJ1-6
CDR3aa: CASSGGDSPLHF
CDR3nt: TGTGCCAGCAGCGGAGGAGATTCACCCCTCCACTTT

abundance: NA
v_gene: TRBV27
d_gene: NA
j_gene: TRBJ1-5
CDR3aa: CASSQGNAWRNQPQHF
CDR3nt: TGTGCCAGCAGTCAGGGGAATGCATGGCGCAATCAGCCCCAGCATTTT

abundance: NA
v_gene: TRBV7-9
d_gene: NA
j_gene: TRBJ2-5
CDR3aa: CASSPAGQGAQETQYF
CDR3nt: TGTGCCAGCAGCCCTGCCGGGCAGGGCGCCCAAGAGACCCAGTACTTC

abundance: NA
v_gene: TRBV5-5
d_gene: TRBD1
j_gene: TRBJ1-1
CDR3aa: CASSLARQGVAEAFF
CDR3nt: TGTGCCAGCAGCTTGGCCCGACAGGGGGTCGCTGAAGCTTTCTTT

abundance: NA
v_gene: TRBV4-1
d_gene: TRBD1
j_gene: TRBJ2-7
CDR3aa: CASSLPGQVYEQYF
CDR3nt: TGCGCCAGCAGCCTACCCGGACAGGTCTACGAGCAGTACTTC

abundance: NA
v_gene: TRBV4-1
d_gene: TRBD1
j_gene: TRBJ1-4
CDR3aa: CASSFLQGVRTNEKLFF
CDR3nt: TGCGCCAGCAGCTTTCTCCAGGGGGTTAGGACTAATGAAAAACTGTTTTTT

abundance: NA
v_gene: TRBV2
d_gene: NA
j_gene: TRBJ2-1
CDR3aa: CASRTAKRVHNEQFF
CDR3nt: TGTGCCAGCAGGACTGCAAAACGGGTGCACAATGAGCAGTTCTTC

abundance: NA
v_gene: TRBV7-2
d_gene: NA
j_gene: TRBJ2-5
CDR3aa: CASSATSLQETQYF
CDR3nt: TGTGCCAGCAGCGCCACTTCCCTTCAAGAGACCCAGTACTTC

abundance: NA
v_gene: TRBV27
d_gene: TRBD2
j_gene: TRBJ2-7
CDR3aa: CASSFRTRSSYEQYF
CDR3nt: TGTGCCAGCAGTTTTAGGACTAGATCGAGCTACGAGCAGTACTTC

abundance: NA
v_gene: TRBV25-1
d_gene: NA
j_gene: TRBJ2-5
CDR3aa: CASSLGKRETQYF
CDR3nt: TGTGCCAGCAGTCTTGGAAAGCGCGAGACCCAGTACTTC

abundance: NA
v_gene: TRBV5-1
d_gene: NA
j_gene: TRBJ1-1
CDR3aa: CASSSAGRENTEAFF
CDR3nt: TGCGCCAGCAGCTCGGCGGGACGGGAGAACACTGAAGCTTTCTTT

abundance: NA
v_gene: TRBV27
d_gene: TRBD2
j_gene: TRBJ2-7
CDR3aa: CASSLGGWGSRYEQYF
CDR3nt: TGTGCCAGCAGTTTGGGAGGGTGGGGGTCAAGGTACGAGCAGTACTTC

abundance: NA
v_gene: TRBV19
d_gene: NA
j_gene: TRBJ1-1
CDR3aa: CASSMSLGAQGAEAFF
CDR3nt: TGTGCCAGTAGTATGAGTTTAGGGGCTCAAGGCGCTGAAGCTTTCTTT

abundance: NA
v_gene: TRBV9
d_gene: NA
j_gene: TRBJ1-1
CDR3aa: CASSVVGRGAEAFF
CDR3nt: TGTGCCAGCAGCGTAGTCGGGCGGGGAGCTGAAGCTTTCTTT

abundance: NA
v_gene: TRBV29-1
d_gene: TRBD2
j_gene: TRBJ2-7
CDR3aa: CSVNLGAGSSYEQYF
CDR3nt: TGCAGCGTTAACTTGGGAGCGGGGAGTTCCTACGAGCAGTACTTC

abundance: NA
v_gene: TRBV18
d_gene: NA
j_gene: TRBJ2-4
CDR3aa: CASSPPQQTVAKNIQYF
CDR3nt: TGTGCCAGCTCACCCCCCCAACAGACAGTAGCCAAAAACATTCAGTACTTC

abundance: once
v_gene: TRBV5-1
d_gene: NA
j_gene: TRBJ2-2
CDR3aa: CASQKGTNTGELFF
CDR3nt: TGCGCCAGTCAAAAGGGGACGAACACCGGGGAGCTGTTTTTT

abundance: NA
v_gene: TRBV30
d_gene: TRBD1
j_gene: TRBJ1-1
CDR3aa: CAWSTNLRGDTEAFF
CDR3nt: TGTGCCTGGAGTACCAACCTCAGGGGGGACACTGAAGCTTTCTTT

abundance: NA
v_gene: TRBV9
d_gene: NA
j_gene: TRBJ2-3
CDR3aa: CASSVWRGDTQYF
CDR3nt: TGTGCCAGCAGCGTATGGAGAGGAGATACGCAGTATTTT

abundance: NA
v_gene: TRBV7-8
d_gene: NA
j_gene: TRBJ1-2
CDR3aa: CASSPLPGTNYGYTF
CDR3nt: TGTGCCAGCAGCCCATTGCCCGGGACAAACTATGGCTACACCTTC

abundance: NA
v_gene: TRBV6-6
d_gene: TRBD2
j_gene: TRBJ2-3
CDR3aa: CASSLAGAEDTQYF
CDR3nt: TGTGCCAGCAGTTTAGCGGGGGCGGAAGATACGCAGTATTTT